The 5 T cell receptor beta chains below were found in one sample sequenced in a study of CD8 T cells in ankylosing spondylitis. Each CDR3 protein gets one entry after TCRdb re-called the 5' RACE reads with MiXCR. The sample lists 100,000 to 150,000 distinct CDR3 sequences, about a tenth seen once, with approximately 3.3% in the top ten. The sequenced material came from blood, either unsorted or a sorted T cell fraction (not recorded which). The receptors derive from a male donor with ankylosing spondylitis or in good health (not recorded which).

This clonotype was seen a few times. This chain uses TRBV29-1 with TRBJ1-4; D not certain. Looked up from germline, CDR1 is SQVTM and CDR2 is ANQGSEA. The CDR3 is 13 residues long. The V end was cut by 5 bases, the J end by 8 bases, with 15 bases between. CDR3 DNA sequence: TGCAGCGTTCCCGGGAGCAACCAGGAAAAACTGTTTTTT. This gives the protein CSVPGSNQEKLFF.

This clonotype occurred many times. The chain uses TRBV5-1 and TRBJ2-1; 13 nucleotides line up with TRBD2. The V gene end was trimmed by 5 bases and the J gene end by 8 bases; junction bases not matched to a gene: 4. From germline, CDR1 is SGHRS and CDR2 YFSETQ. The length of the CDR3 is 14 residues. Written as DNA, the CDR3 is TGCGCCAGCAGGGGACTAGCGGGAAATTATGAGCAGTTCTTC. Amino acids: CASRGLAGNYEQFF. The full variable domain, its missing parts supplied by reference TRBV5-1 and TRBJ2-1, is KAGVTQTPRYLIKTRGQQVTLSCSPISGHRSVSWYQQTPGQGLQFLFEYFSETQRNKGNFPGRFSGRQFSNSRSEMNVSTLELGDSALYLCASRGLAGNYEQFFGPGTRLTVL.

This clonotype was observed at least ten times. The V and J genes are TRBV7-2 and TRBJ2-6; TRBD2 might be the D (5 bases). Trimming removed 2 bases from V and 0 bases from J, with 11 bases in between. CDR3 length: 17 amino acids. The germline V gene encodes CDR1 SGHTA and CDR2 FQGNSA. This CDR3 reads CASSLRLGSSGANVLTF. DNA for the CDR3: TGTGCCAGCAGCTTAAGATTGGGGAGCTCTGGGGCCAACGTCCTGACTTTC.

This sequence joins TRBV9 and TRBJ2-2, with D perhaps matching TRBD1 (7 bases). V was shortened by 0 bases and J by 5 bases, with 14 bases between the two germline ends. The CDR3 loop spans 16 amino acids. In germline, CDR1 is SGDLS, CDR2 YYNGEE. The CDR3 sequence is CASSVEGARGTGELFF. In DNA form, the CDR3 reads TGTGCCAGCAGCGTAGAGGGGGCGCGGGGTACCGGGGAGCTGTTTTTT.

The genes are TRBV28 and TRBJ2-3; 8 positions agree with TRBD2. V dropped 0 bases and J dropped 1; count of bases not matched to a gene: 9. The germline gives CDR1 MDHEN, CDR2 SYDVKM. The CDR3 sequence is 18 residues long. In DNA form, the CDR3 reads TGTGCCAGCAGTTTATGGGGGGCGGGAGGCGCAGGCACAGATACGCAGTATTTT. This gives the protein CASSLWGAGGAGTDTQYF.